The clone carrying this TCR beta chain was detected only a few times. The antigen remains undetermined. This sample was included in a study of a mutant IDH1 vaccine in newly diagnosed glioma. Libraries were prepared by immunoSEQ multiplex PCR; TCRdb keeps only in-frame clonotypes and omits some of them. The data contain roughly 50,000 clones, 78% of them singletons. The CDR3 covers 16 residues. CDR1 and CDR2 from the germline V gene are LNHNV and YYDKDF (reference sequence). Trimming took 4 bases from V and 3 from J, leaving 18 bases between them. Time point in this sample: week 5, during vaccination. Each dose of the vaccine consisted of 300 ug of mutant IDH1 20-mer peptide, with topical imiquimod.

J is TRBJ1-2 and V is TRBV15, with D tentatively TRBD1 (6 bases). This sequence was found in a woman in her forties with glioma. Sequencing used PBMCs, obtained from a glioma patient whose treatment included an IDH1 peptide vaccine. The CDR3 coding sequence is TGTGCCACCAGCACTGAATTAAGACAGGACGACTATGGCTACACCTTC. It yields the protein CATSTELRQDDYGYTF. Supplemented by reference TRBV15 and TRBJ1-2, the full variable domain reads DAMVIQNPRYQVTQFGKPVTLSCSQTLNHNVMYWYQQKSSQAPKLLFHYYDKDFNNEADTPDNFQSRRPNTSFCFLDIRSPGLGDTAMYLCATSTELRQDDYGYTFGSGTRLTVV.